This entry describes one T cell receptor beta chain. The antigen remains undetermined. Germline is not matched at one junction end, which may reflect a read error. The TCR beta CDR3 regions underwent amplification using RNA transcripts as the source. Primed by the HTBI set, a first-round RT-PCR was run on the TCR CDR3. TCRdb used MiXCR to reprocess the multiplex PCR reads, holding one entry per CDR3 protein. Of 540,000 or so distinct CDR3 sequences in the sample, around 46% were seen once. Pregnant or lactating patients were excluded, as were those with uncontrolled infection or other autoimmune disease. The entry originates in a study of T cells in Graves' hyperthyroidism and ophthalmopathy. Study results and caveats: The model's output predicted ophthalmopathy at a median of about 5.9 months prior to onset. Within blood appeared most thyroid clonotypes that had expanded above 0.001. Ophthalmopathy cases were set apart from stable hyperthyroidism by a 13 V-J model.

Sequences were obtained from peripheral blood or thyroid tissue (not recorded which). This clonotype was obtained from an adult woman with Graves' disease, either hyperthyroidism or ophthalmopathy (not recorded which).

CDR3 nucleotides: TGTGCCAGCAGCTCAACGCGAGGCTTTGTGGGAAACACCGGGGAACTGTTTTTT. This translates into CASSSTRGFVGNTGELFF. The chain links TRBV7-4 to TRBJ2-2; D might be TRBD2 (5 bases). The CDR3 contains 18 residues. Germline-derived CDR1 and CDR2 are SGHVT and SQSDAQ.